The 4 T cell receptor beta chains given below trace back to one sample, sequenced in a study of blood T cell repertoires in COVID-19. The repertoire was sequenced with immunoSEQ multiplex PCR; TCRdb's copy has only in-frame clones and lacks some. This repertoire shows approximately 35,000 clones, about 90% found once; its top ten account for 6.3%. Sequencing used peripheral blood. Source of these receptors: a human donor in a cohort sampled during active COVID-19.

The V and J genes are TRBV7-9 and TRBJ2-5; TRBD1 agrees at 9 bases. This CDR3 spans 15 amino acids. V lost 4 bases and J lost 5; bases outside the gene matches: 8. From germline, CDR1 is SEHNR and CDR2 FQNEAQ (reference sequence). Here the CDR3 reads CASSWGQGTHETQYF. Written as DNA, the CDR3 is TGTGCCAGCAGCTGGGGACAGGGTACCCACGAGACCCAGTACTTC.

CDR3 loop: CATAGGTVLGTQYF. CDR3 nucleotide sequence: TGTGCCACCGCGGGCGGGACTGTACTGGGGACCCAGTACTTC. The J gene is TRBJ2-5, the V gene TRBV19, with D possibly matching TRBD2 (6 bases). V lost 10 bases and J 7 bases, leaving 22 bases between the germline ends. Germline CDR1 LNHDA, CDR2 SQIVND (reference sequence). The CDR3 is 14 residues long.

This clone was observed once. The rearrangement joins TRBV5-5 to TRBJ2-2; 10 nucleotides align to TRBD1. Unmatched junction bases numbered 11, after V lost 3 bases and J lost 6 bases. The germline CDR1 and CDR2 sequences are SGHKS and YYEKEE (reference sequence). The length of the CDR3 is 17 residues. The CDR3 sequence is CASSSRPGTGAPGELFF. For the CDR3, the DNA is TGTGCCAGCAGCTCCCGGCCCGGGACAGGGGCCCCCGGGGAGCTGTTTTTT.

The chain links TRBV29-1 to TRBJ2-5; D may be TRBD2 (5 bases). The length of the CDR3 is 12 residues. V was cut by 6 bases and J by 6 bases, with 14 bases left in between. Germline assignment: CDR1 SQVTM and CDR2 ANQGSEA. CDR3 DNA sequence: TGCAGCGTCAGACGGATCGGGAAGACCCAGTACTTC. Amino acids: CSVRRIGKTQYF.